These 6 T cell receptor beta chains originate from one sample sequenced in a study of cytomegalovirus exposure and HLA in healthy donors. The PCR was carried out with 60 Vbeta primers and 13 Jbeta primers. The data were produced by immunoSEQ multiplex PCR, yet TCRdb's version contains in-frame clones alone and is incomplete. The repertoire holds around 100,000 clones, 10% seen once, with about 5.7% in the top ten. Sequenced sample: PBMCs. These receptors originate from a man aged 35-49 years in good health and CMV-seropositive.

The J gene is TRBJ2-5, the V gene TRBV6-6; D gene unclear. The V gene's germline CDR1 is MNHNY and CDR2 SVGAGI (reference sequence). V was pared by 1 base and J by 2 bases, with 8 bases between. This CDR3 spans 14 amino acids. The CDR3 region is CASSYLTLQETQYF. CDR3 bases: TGTGCCAGCAGTTACTTGACTTTACAAGAGACCCAGTACTTC.

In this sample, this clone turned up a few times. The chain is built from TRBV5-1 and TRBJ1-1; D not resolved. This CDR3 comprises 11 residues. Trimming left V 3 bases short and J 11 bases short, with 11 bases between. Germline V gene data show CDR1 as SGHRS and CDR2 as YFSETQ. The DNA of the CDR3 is TGCGCCAGCAGCTCGTCGAAGGAGGCTTTCTTT. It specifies CASSSSKEAFF.

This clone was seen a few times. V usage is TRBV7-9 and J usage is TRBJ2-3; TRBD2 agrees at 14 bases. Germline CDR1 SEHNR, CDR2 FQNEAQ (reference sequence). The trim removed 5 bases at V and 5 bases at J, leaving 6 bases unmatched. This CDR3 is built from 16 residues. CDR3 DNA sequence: TGTGCCAGCAGCCCGACTAGCGGGAGGGAGATAGATACGCAGTATTTT. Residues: CASSPTSGREIDTQYF.

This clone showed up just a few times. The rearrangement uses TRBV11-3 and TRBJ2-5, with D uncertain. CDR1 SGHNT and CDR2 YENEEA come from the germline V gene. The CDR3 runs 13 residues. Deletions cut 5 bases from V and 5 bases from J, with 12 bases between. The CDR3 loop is CASSDLVQETQYF. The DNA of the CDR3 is TGTGCCAGCAGCGATCTAGTCCAGGAGACCCAGTACTTC. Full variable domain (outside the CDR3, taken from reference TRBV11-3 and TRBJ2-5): EAGVVQSPRYKIIEKKQPVAFWCNPISGHNTLYWYLQNLGQGPELLIRYENEEAVDDSQLPKDRFSAERLKGVDSTLKIQPAELGDSAVYLCASSDLVQETQYFGPGTRLLVL.

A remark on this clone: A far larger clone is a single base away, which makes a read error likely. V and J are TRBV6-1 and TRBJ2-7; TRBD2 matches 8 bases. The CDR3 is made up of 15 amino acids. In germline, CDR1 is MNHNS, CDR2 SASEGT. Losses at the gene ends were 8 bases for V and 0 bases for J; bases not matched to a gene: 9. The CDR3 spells CASPQELAGSYEQYF. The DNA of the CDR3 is TGTGCCAGCCCCCAGGAGCTAGCGGGCTCCTACGAGCAGTACTTC.

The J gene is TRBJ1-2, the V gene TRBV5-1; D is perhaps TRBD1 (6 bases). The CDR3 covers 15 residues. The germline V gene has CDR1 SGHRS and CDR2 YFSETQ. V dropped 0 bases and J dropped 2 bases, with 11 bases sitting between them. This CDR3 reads CASSLGGTLNYGYTF. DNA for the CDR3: TGCGCCAGCAGCTTGGGTGGGACACTAAACTATGGCTACACCTTC.